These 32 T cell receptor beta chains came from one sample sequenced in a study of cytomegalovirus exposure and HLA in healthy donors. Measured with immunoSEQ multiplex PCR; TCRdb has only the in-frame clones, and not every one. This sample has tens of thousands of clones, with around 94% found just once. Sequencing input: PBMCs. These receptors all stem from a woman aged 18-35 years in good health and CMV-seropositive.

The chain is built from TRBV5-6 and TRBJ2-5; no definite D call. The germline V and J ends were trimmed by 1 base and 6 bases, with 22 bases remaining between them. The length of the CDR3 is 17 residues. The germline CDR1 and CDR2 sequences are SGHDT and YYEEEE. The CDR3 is CASSLFMTSGFRQTQYF. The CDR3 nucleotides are TGTGCCAGCAGCTTGTTTATGACTTCCGGGTTTCGGCAGACCCAGTACTTC.

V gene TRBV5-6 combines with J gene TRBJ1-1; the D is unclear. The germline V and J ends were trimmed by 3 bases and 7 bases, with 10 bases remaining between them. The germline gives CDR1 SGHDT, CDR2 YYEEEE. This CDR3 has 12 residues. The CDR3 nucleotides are TGTGCCAGCAGCTCCGCGGTTTTTGAAGCTTTCTTT. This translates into CASSSAVFEAFF.

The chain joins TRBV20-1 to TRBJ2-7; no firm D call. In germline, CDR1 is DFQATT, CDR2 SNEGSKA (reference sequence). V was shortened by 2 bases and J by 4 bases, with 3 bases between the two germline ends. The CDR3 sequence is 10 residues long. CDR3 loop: CSARQYEQYF. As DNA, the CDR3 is TGCAGTGCTAGACAATACGAGCAGTACTTC.

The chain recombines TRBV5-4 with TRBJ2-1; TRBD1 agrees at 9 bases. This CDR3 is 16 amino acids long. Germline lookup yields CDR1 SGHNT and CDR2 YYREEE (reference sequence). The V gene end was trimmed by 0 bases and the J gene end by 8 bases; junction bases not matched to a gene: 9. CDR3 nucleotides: TGTGCCAGCAGCTTGGCAGCCGGACAGGGGTGGCATGAGCAGTTCTTC. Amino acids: CASSLAAGQGWHEQFF. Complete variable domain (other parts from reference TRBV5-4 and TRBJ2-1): ETGVTQSPTHLIKTRGQQVTLRCSSQSGHNTVSWYQQALGQGPQFIFQYYREEENGRGNFPPRFSGLQFPNYSSELNVNALELDDSALYLCASSLAAGQGWHEQFFGPGTRLTVL.

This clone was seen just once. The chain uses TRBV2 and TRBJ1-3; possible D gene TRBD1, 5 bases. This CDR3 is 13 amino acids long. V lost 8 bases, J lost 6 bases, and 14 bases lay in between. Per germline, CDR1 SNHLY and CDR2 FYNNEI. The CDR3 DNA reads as TGTGCCAGCCGGCAGGGAAGAGAAAACACCATATATTTT. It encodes CASRQGRENTIYF. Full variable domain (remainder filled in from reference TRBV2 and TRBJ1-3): EPEVTQTPSHQVTQMGQEVILRCVPISNHLYFYWYRQILGQKVEFLVSFYNNEISEKSEIFDDQFSVERPDGSNFTLKIRSTKLEDSAMYFCASRQGRENTIYFGEGSWLTVV.

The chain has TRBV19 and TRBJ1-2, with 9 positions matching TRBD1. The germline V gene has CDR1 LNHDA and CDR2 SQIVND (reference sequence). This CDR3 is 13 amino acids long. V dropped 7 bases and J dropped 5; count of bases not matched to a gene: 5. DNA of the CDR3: TGTGCCAGTACCTGGACAGGGGTTTATGGCTACACCTTC. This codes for CASTWTGVYGYTF.

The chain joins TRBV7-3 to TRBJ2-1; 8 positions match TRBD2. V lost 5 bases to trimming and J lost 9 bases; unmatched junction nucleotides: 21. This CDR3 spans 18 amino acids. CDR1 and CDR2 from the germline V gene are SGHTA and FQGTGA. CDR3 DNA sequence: TGTGCCAGCAGCCCTCAAACAGGGTTGGCTACAGCGGGAGCTGAGCAGTTCTTC. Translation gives CASSPQTGLATAGAEQFF.

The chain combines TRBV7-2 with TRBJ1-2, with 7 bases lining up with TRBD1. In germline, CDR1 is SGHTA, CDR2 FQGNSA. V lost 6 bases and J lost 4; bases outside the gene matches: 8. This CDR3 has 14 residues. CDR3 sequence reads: CASSSQGPGYGYTF. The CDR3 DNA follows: TGTGCCAGCAGTTCACAGGGGCCAGGCTATGGCTACACCTTC.

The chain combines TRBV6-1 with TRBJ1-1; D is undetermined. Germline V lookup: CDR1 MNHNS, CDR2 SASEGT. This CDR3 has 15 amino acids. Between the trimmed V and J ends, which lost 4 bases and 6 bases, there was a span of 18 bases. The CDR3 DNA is TGTGCCAGCAGTGTCGATGTCTGGGTACGGGCTGAAGCTTTCTTT. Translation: CASSVDVWVRAEAFF.

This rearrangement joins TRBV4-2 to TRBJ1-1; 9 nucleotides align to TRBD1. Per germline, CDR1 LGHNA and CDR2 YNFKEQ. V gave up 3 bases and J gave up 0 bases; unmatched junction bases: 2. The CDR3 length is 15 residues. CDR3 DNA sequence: TGTGCCAGCAGCCAGGACAGGGGCATGAACACTGAAGCTTTCTTT. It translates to CASSQDRGMNTEAFF.

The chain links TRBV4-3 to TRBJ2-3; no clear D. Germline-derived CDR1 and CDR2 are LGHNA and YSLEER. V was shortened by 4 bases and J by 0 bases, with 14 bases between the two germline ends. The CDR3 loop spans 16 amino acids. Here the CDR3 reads CASSLSWATSTDTQYF. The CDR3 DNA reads TGCGCCAGCAGCCTAAGCTGGGCCACAAGCACAGATACGCAGTATTTT.

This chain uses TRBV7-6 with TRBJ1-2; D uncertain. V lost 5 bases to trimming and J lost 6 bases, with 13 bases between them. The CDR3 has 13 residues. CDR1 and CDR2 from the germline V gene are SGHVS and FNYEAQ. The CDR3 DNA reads TGTGCCAGCAGCCCTGGAGTCAGTGATGGCTACACCTTC. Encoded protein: CASSPGVSDGYTF.

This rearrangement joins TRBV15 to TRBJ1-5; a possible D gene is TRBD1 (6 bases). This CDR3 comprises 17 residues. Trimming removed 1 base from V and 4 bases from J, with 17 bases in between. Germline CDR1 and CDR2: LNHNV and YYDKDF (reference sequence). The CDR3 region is CATSRGRGHRKNQPQHF. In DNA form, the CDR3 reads TGTGCCACCAGCAGAGGCAGGGGACATAGAAAAAATCAGCCCCAGCATTTT.

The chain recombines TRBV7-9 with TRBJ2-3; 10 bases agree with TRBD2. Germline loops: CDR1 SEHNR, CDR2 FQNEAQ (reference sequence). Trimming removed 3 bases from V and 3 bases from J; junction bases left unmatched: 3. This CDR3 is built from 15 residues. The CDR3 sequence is CASSLSSGRTDTQYF. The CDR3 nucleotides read TGTGCCAGCAGCTTGTCTAGCGGGAGAACAGATACGCAGTATTTT. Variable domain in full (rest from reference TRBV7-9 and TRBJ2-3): DTGVSQNPRHKITKRGQNVTFRCDPISEHNRLYWYRQTLGQGPEFLTYFQNEAQLEKSRLLSDRFSAERPKGSFSTLEIQRTEQGDSAMYLCASSLSSGRTDTQYFGPGTRLTVL.

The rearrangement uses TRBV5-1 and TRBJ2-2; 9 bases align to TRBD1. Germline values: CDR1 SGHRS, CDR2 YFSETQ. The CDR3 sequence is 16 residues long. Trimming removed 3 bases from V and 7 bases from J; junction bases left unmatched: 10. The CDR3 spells CASSWSYRGQIGELFF. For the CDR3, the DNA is TGCGCCAGCAGCTGGTCCTACAGGGGGCAGATCGGGGAGCTGTTTTTT.

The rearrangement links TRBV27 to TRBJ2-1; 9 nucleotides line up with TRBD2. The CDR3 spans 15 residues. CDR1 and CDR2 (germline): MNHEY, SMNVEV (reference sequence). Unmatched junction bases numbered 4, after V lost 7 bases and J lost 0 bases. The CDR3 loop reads CASKDSGSSYNEQFF. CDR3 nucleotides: TGTGCCAGCAAGGATAGCGGGAGCTCCTACAATGAGCAGTTCTTC.

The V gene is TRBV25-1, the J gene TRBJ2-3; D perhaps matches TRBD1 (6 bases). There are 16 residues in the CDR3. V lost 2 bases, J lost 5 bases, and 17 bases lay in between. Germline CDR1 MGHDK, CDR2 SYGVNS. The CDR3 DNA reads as TGTGCCAGCAGTGAACCCTCAGGGGCAGATGAAGATACGCAGTATTTT. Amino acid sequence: CASSEPSGADEDTQYF.

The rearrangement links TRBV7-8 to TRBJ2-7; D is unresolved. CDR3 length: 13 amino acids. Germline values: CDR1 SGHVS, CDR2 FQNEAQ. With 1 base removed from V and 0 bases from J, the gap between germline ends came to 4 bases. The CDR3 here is CASSLGPSYEQYF. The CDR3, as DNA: TGTGCCAGCAGCTTAGGGCCCTCCTACGAGCAGTACTTC.

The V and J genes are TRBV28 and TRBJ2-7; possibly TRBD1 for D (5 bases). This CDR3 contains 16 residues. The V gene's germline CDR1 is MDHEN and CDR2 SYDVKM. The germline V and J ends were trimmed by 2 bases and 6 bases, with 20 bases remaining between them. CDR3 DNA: TGTGCCAGCAGTTTACCTTTTGGGCAGGGAAGATCCGAGCAGTACTTC. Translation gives CASSLPFGQGRSEQYF.

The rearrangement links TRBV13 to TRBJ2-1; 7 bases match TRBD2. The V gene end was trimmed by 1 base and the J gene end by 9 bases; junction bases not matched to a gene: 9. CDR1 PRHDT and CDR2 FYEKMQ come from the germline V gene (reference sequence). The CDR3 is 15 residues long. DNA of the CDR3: TGTGCCAGCAGCTTAGACAAGCGGGGACCCAGTGAGCAGTTCTTC. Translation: CASSLDKRGPSEQFF.

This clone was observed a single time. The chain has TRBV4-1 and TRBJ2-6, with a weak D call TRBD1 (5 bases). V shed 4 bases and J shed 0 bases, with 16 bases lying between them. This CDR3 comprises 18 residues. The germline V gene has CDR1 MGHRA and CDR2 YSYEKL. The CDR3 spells CASSPGGRGGSGANVLTF. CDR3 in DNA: TGCGCCAGCAGCCCCGGTGGAAGGGGCGGCTCTGGGGCCAACGTCCTGACTTTC.

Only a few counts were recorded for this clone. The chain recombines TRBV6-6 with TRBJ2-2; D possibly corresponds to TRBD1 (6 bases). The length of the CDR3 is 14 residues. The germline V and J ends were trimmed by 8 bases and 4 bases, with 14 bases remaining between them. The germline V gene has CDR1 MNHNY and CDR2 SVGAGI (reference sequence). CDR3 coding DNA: TGTGCCAGCCTTCGGGACACTTCCACCGGGGAGCTGTTTTTT. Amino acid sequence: CASLRDTSTGELFF.

The CDR3 spells CASSFLFISYEQYF. Here the CDR3 DNA reads TGTGCCAGCAGCTTCCTATTCATATCCTACGAGCAGTACTTC. The gene calls are TRBV5-4 and TRBJ2-7, with no clear D. Germline-derived CDR1 and CDR2 are SGHNT and YYREEE (reference sequence). The CDR3 extends over 14 amino acids. V was pared by 2 bases and J by 1 base, with 10 bases between.

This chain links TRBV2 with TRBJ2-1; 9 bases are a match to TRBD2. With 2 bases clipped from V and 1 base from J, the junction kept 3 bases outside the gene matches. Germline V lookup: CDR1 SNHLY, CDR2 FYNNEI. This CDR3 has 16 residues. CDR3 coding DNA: TGTGCCAGCAGTGAAAGCGCGGGAGGGTCCTACAATGAGCAGTTCTTC. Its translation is CASSESAGGSYNEQFF.

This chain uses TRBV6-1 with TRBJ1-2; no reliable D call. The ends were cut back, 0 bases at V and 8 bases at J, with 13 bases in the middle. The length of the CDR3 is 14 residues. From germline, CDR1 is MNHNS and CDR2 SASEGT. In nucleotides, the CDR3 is TGTGCCAGCAGTGAAGCGCTTCGGGTGGAAGGCTACACCTTC. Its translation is CASSEALRVEGYTF.

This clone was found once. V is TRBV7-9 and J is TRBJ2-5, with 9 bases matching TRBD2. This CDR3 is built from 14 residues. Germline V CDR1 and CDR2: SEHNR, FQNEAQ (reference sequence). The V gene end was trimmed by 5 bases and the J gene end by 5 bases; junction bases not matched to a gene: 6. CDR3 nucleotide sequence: TGTGCCAGCAGCCCGGGACTAGCATTCGAGACCCAGTACTTC. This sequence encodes CASSPGLAFETQYF.

The CDR3 DNA reads as TGCGCCAGCAGCCAGACAGATCAAGAGACCCAGTACTTC. Its translation: CASSQTDQETQYF. V gene TRBV4-3 combines with J gene TRBJ2-5, with D possibly being TRBD1 (5 bases). Per germline, CDR1 LGHNA and CDR2 YSLEER. The CDR3 is 13 amino acids. Trimming pared 3 bases from V and 2 bases from J, leaving 7 bases between.

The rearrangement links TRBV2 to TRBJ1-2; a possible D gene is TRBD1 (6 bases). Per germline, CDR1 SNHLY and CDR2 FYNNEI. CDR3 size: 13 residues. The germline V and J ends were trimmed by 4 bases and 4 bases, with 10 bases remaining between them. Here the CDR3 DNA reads TGTGCCAGCAGTGCACAGGGTGGCTATGGCTACACCTTC. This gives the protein CASSAQGGYGYTF. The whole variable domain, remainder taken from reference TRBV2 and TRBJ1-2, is EPEVTQTPSHQVTQMGQEVILRCVPISNHLYFYWYRQILGQKVEFLVSFYNNEISEKSEIFDDQFSVERPDGSNFTLKIRSTKLEDSAMYFCASSAQGGYGYTFGSGTRLTVV.

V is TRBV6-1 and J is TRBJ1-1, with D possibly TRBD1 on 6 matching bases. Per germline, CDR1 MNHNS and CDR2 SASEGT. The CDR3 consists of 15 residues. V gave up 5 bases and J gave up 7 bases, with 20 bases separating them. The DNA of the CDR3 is TGTGCCAGCAGTAAAAATCCGGGACAACCTAATGAAGCTTTCTTT. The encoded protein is CASSKNPGQPNEAFF.

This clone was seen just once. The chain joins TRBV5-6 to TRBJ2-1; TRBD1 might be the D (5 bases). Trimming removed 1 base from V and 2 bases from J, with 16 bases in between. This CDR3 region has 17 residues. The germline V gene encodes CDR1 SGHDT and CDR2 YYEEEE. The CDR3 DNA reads TGTGCCAGCAGCTTGATGGGTGAAGGGGCACCCTACAATGAGCAGTTCTTC. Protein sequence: CASSLMGEGAPYNEQFF.

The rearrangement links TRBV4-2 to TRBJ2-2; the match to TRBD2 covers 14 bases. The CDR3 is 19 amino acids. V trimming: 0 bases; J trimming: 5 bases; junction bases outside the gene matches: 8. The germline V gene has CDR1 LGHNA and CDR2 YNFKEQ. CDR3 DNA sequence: TGTGCCAGCAGCCAAGACTTGGGACTAGCGGGGGTAGGAACCGGGGAGCTGTTTTTT. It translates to CASSQDLGLAGVGTGELFF.

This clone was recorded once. Here the CDR3 reads CASSHGARNEQFF. As DNA, the CDR3 is TGCGCCAGCAGCCATGGGGCCAGGAATGAGCAGTTCTTC. The rearrangement links TRBV5-1 to TRBJ2-1, with D possibly TRBD1 on 5 matching bases. CDR1 is SGHRS, CDR2 YFSETQ, per germline. This CDR3 region has 13 residues. V lost 4 bases and J 7 bases, leaving 12 bases between the germline ends.